Following are 22 T cell receptor beta chains from one sample sequenced in a study of control samples from healthy donors and cancer patients. Using immunoSEQ multiplex PCR, the repertoire was profiled, and TCRdb retains in-frame clones only, with some absent. Of 130,000 to 150,000 clones listed, 80% to 95% were seen once; the top ten hold roughly 6.2%. The sample was blood. These receptors were taken from a man younger than 30 in good health.

This clone was observed once. J is TRBJ2-1 and V is TRBV2; possible D gene TRBD2, 5 bases. This CDR3 is 14 amino acids long. Per germline, CDR1 SNHLY and CDR2 FYNNEI. CDR3 coding DNA: TGTGCTAGCGAGGAGGCAGTCTCCCCCTCTTCCCAGTTCTTC. Amino acids: CASEEAVSPSSQFF.

This clone was recorded only once. The chain employs TRBV27 and TRBJ1-5, with D tentatively TRBD1 (6 bases). This CDR3 region has 14 residues. With 5 bases removed from V and 7 bases from J, the gap between germline ends came to 15 bases. Germline CDR1 is MNHEY and CDR2 is SMNVEV (reference sequence). CDR3 protein: CASSPNRVGQPQHF. The CDR3, as DNA: TGTGCCAGCAGTCCAAACAGGGTTGGGCAGCCCCAGCATTTT.

The chain is built from TRBV11-3 and TRBJ2-7; either TRBD1 or TRBD2 may fit D (7 bases each). Germline V gene sequence: CDR1 SGHNT, CDR2 YENEEA. This CDR3 comprises 15 residues. V was cut by 6 bases and J by 4 bases, with 19 bases left in between. CDR3 amino acids: CASRKGGGGPYEQYF. DNA for the CDR3: TGTGCCAGCAGAAAAGGGGGCGGGGGACCGTACGAGCAGTACTTC.

This rearrangement joins TRBV15 to TRBJ1-2, with D unclear. This CDR3 spans 12 amino acids. With 5 bases removed from V and 4 bases from J, the gap between germline ends came to 8 bases. Germline CDR1 reads LNHNV; CDR2 reads YYDKDF (reference sequence). The CDR3 DNA reads as TGTGCCACCAGCTCCCTGCCCTATGGCTACACCTTC. This translates into CATSSLPYGYTF.

V usage is TRBV6-5 and J usage is TRBJ1-4; TRBD1 might be the D (5 bases). The germline gives CDR1 MNHEY, CDR2 SVGAGI. Trimming pared 4 bases from V and 12 bases from J, leaving 12 bases between. The CDR3 runs 12 residues. The chain's CDR3 is CASSWGGAELFF. DNA of the CDR3: TGTGCCAGCAGTTGGGGGGGAGCAGAACTGTTTTTT.

This clone has just one count. The rearrangement joins TRBV7-9 to TRBJ1-1, with a tentative D call TRBD1 (6 bases). Germline CDR1 is SEHNR and CDR2 is FQNEAQ (reference sequence). This CDR3 has 15 amino acids. The V end was cut by 5 bases, the J end by 5 bases, with 18 bases between. CDR3 residues: CASSEIGGSGTEAFF. As DNA, the CDR3 is TGTGCCAGCAGCGAGATAGGGGGTTCAGGAACTGAAGCTTTCTTT. Based on the CDR3 plus reference TRBV7-9 and TRBJ1-1, the full variable domain is DTGVSQNPRHKITKRGQNVTFRCDPISEHNRLYWYRQTLGQGPEFLTYFQNEAQLEKSRLLSDRFSAERPKGSFSTLEIQRTEQGDSAMYLCASSEIGGSGTEAFFGQGTRLTVV.

The chain is built from TRBV4-1 and TRBJ1-1, with D uncertain. Germline V lookup: CDR1 MGHRA, CDR2 YSYEKL. CDR3 length: 15 residues. The ends were cut back, 0 bases at V and 9 bases at J, with 17 bases in the middle. CDR3 amino acids: CASSQETLRITQAFF. CDR3 coding DNA: TGCGCCAGCAGCCAAGAAACTCTGAGGATTACCCAAGCTTTCTTT.

The chain has TRBV11-3 and TRBJ2-7; D is undetermined. V shed 0 bases and J shed 1 base, with 4 bases lying between them. The CDR3 is 13 amino acids. CDR1 and CDR2 from the germline V gene are SGHNT and YENEEA. DNA for the CDR3: TGTGCCAGCAGCTTAGAACGGTCCTACGAGCAGTACTTC. Amino acid sequence: CASSLERSYEQYF. Full variable domain (remainder filled in from reference TRBV11-3 and TRBJ2-7): EAGVVQSPRYKIIEKKQPVAFWCNPISGHNTLYWYLQNLGQGPELLIRYENEEAVDDSQLPKDRFSAERLKGVDSTLKIQPAELGDSAVYLCASSLERSYEQYFGPGTRLTVT.

V usage is TRBV7-9 and J usage is TRBJ2-7, with D maybe TRBD1 (5 bases). The V end was cut by 2 bases, the J end by 2 bases, with 13 bases between. Germline V gene data show CDR1 as SEHNR and CDR2 as FQNEAQ (reference sequence). The CDR3 runs to 15 residues. CDR3 in amino acids: CASSLKGQGPYEQYF. CDR3 sequence (DNA): TGTGCCAGCAGCTTAAAGGGGCAGGGCCCCTACGAGCAGTACTTC.

The chain couples TRBV30 to TRBJ1-5; D is unclear. Trimming removed 2 bases at V and 4 bases at J, with 15 bases between. CDR1 is GTSNPN and CDR2 is SVGIG in the germline V gene (reference sequence). CDR3 length: 15 amino acids. DNA for the CDR3: TGTGCCTGGAGTCGTCGGAGGGTCTCTAATCAGCCCCAGCATTTT. Its translation: CAWSRRRVSNQPQHF.

The chain uses TRBV27 and TRBJ2-5; perhaps TRBD2 as D (6 bases). This CDR3 has 13 amino acids. The ends were cut back, 1 base at V and 4 bases at J, with 7 bases in the middle. The V gene's germline CDR1 is MNHEY and CDR2 SMNVEV (reference sequence). In DNA form, the CDR3 reads TGTGCCAGCAGTTTATGGCGGGGAGAGACCCAGTACTTC. Its translation is CASSLWRGETQYF.

This clone was detected only once. This chain connects TRBV27 to TRBJ2-4; no firm D call. CDR3 length equals 15 residues. Germline-derived CDR1 and CDR2 are MNHEY and SMNVEV (reference sequence). The ends were cut back, 2 bases at V and 3 bases at J, with 11 bases in the middle. The CDR3 here is CASSLLISGKNIQYF. CDR3 DNA: TGTGCCAGCAGTTTACTAATTTCGGGCAAAAACATTCAGTACTTC.

This clone was observed a single time. J is TRBJ1-2 and V is TRBV6-2 or TRBV6-3; a weak D match, TRBD1 (5 bases). Germline V gene lookup returns CDR1 MNHEY and CDR2 SVGEGT. The CDR3 spans 15 residues. The V end was cut by 0 bases, the J end by 3 bases, with 11 bases between. The CDR3 nucleotides are TGTGCCAGCAGTTACTCGACGAGGGGCGACTATGGCTACACCTTC. This translates into CASSYSTRGDYGYTF.

This chain uses TRBV9 with TRBJ2-7; D is unresolved. This CDR3 has 15 amino acids. CDR1 and CDR2 (germline): SGDLS, YYNGEE. Trimming stripped 4 bases from V and 0 bases from J, with 14 bases between. CDR3 in DNA: TGTGCCAGCAGCCCCACGCAGCGAAGCTCCTACGAGCAGTACTTC. This sequence encodes CASSPTQRSSYEQYF.

V and J are TRBV19 and TRBJ2-7, with 7 bases matching TRBD1. The CDR3 spans 13 residues. V gave up 6 bases and J gave up 2 bases; unmatched junction bases: 4. From germline, CDR1 is LNHDA and CDR2 SQIVND (reference sequence). The CDR3 coding sequence is TGTGCCAGTAGGACCCAGGGGGCCTACGAGCAGTACTTC. The encoded protein is CASRTQGAYEQYF.

The chain uses TRBV5-4 and TRBJ2-5; no clear D. With 0 bases removed from V and 5 bases from J, the gap between germline ends came to 2 bases. The CDR3 is made up of 11 amino acids. Germline V gene lookup returns CDR1 SGHNT and CDR2 YYREEE (reference sequence). CDR3: CASSLDETQYF. Written as DNA, the CDR3 is TGTGCCAGCAGCTTGGACGAGACCCAGTACTTC.

J is TRBJ1-6 and V is TRBV30; 8 bases are a match to TRBD1. This CDR3 is built from 15 residues. Unmatched junction bases numbered 10, after V lost 2 bases and J lost 10 bases. Germline loops: CDR1 GTSNPN, CDR2 SVGIG (reference sequence). The CDR3 region has the DNA TGTGCCTGGAGTTTATTTCAGGGGGCGAGGTCACCCCTCCACTTT. Residues: CAWSLFQGARSPLHF.

V is TRBV27 and J is TRBJ1-1; TRBD1 is a possible D gene (6 bases). The CDR3 has 14 amino acids. Germline V gives CDR1 MNHEY, CDR2 SMNVEV (reference sequence). V lost 0 bases, J lost 5 bases, and 10 bases lay in between. The CDR3 bases are TGTGCCAGCAGTTTATCCCAGGGGTGGACTGAAGCTTTCTTT. Its translation: CASSLSQGWTEAFF.

The chain carries TRBV5-1 and TRBJ2-3; 10 positions match TRBD2. The CDR3 is 15 residues long. Germline CDR1 reads SGHRS; CDR2 reads YFSETQ. V gave up 4 bases and J gave up 4 bases; unmatched junction bases: 6. The CDR3 reads CASSVSGGAADTQYF. The CDR3 DNA reads as TGCGCCAGCAGCGTAAGCGGGGGGGCCGCAGATACGCAGTATTTT.

This clone came up once. V and J are TRBV11-2 and TRBJ1-2; no firm D call. The CDR3 runs to 14 residues. CDR1 is SGHAT, CDR2 FQNNGV, per germline. Trimming removed 2 bases from V and 3 bases from J, with 10 bases in between. The CDR3 is CASSLRSGHYGYTF. The CDR3 DNA sequence: TGTGCCAGCAGCTTAAGGTCCGGCCACTATGGCTACACCTTC.

This chain uses TRBV9 with TRBJ2-7, with D hard to call. CDR1 SGDLS and CDR2 YYNGEE come from the germline V gene. V dropped 0 bases and J dropped 2 bases, with 9 bases sitting between them. The CDR3 loop spans 14 amino acids. The CDR3 nucleotides are TGTGCCAGCAGCGTAGGCTCGCGAGCCTACGAGCAGTACTTC. Its protein is CASSVGSRAYEQYF.

The rearrangement joins TRBV4-1 to TRBJ1-2, with 8 nucleotides matching TRBD1. Germline trimming cut 2 bases from V and 0 bases from J; bases unmatched to any gene: 11. The germline V gene has CDR1 MGHRA and CDR2 YSYEKL. The CDR3 contains 18 residues. The chain's CDR3 is CASSQLPLTGATNYGYTF. For the CDR3, the DNA is TGCGCCAGCAGCCAACTTCCTTTGACAGGGGCCACTAACTATGGCTACACCTTC.